This TCR beta chain was documented in a study of cytomegalovirus exposure and HLA in healthy donors. V shed 4 bases, J shed 9 bases, and the junction held 13 bases outside the gene matches. There are 16 residues in the CDR3. Germline-derived CDR1 and CDR2 are SGHVS and FQNEAQ. It was with 60 Vbeta and 13 Jbeta primers that the PCR ran. Generated by immunoSEQ multiplex PCR, the TCRdb table keeps only in-frame clones and is missing some. Here the sample spans tens of thousands of clones, roughly two thirds being singletons. The sequencing sample was made of PBMCs. The genes are TRBV7-8 and TRBJ1-5, with TRBD1 matching over 9 bases. The receptor was isolated from a woman between 45 and 65 years old in good health and CMV-seropositive. The CDR3 DNA is TGTGCCAGCAGCTCTCAGGTGGACAGGGGAGTGAGGCCCCAGCATTTT. Protein: CASSSQVDRGVRPQHF. Full variable domain (rest looked up from reference TRBV7-8 and TRBJ1-5): GAGVSQSPRYKVAKRGQDVALRCDPISGHVSLFWYQQALGQGPEFLTYFQNEAQLDKSGLPSDRFFAERPEGSVSTLKIQRTQQEDSAVYLCASSSQVDRGVRPQHFGDGTRLSIL.